The 4 T cell receptor beta chains reported below all come from one sample, sequenced in a study of radiation and T cells in renal cell carcinoma. The data were produced by immunoSEQ multiplex PCR, yet TCRdb's version contains in-frame clones alone and is incomplete. The sample lists approximately 85,000 clones; roughly nine tenths were seen once. The time point denotes: blood 4 weeks post-SBRT, at nephrectomy. Treatment given: 15 Gy SBRT to primary tumor, nephrectomy 4 weeks later. The sequencing here drew on blood, taken from a patient whose treatment included radiotherapy and nephrectomy. Source of these receptors: a woman between 65 and 79 years old with renal cell carcinoma.

V gene TRBV30 combines with J gene TRBJ1-5; 10 bases match TRBD1. Unmatched junction bases numbered 3, after V lost 0 bases and J lost 1 base. Germline CDR1 reads GTSNPN; CDR2 reads SVGIG (reference sequence). This CDR3 is built from 16 residues. The CDR3 region is CAWSVRDRGSNQPQHF. The CDR3 nucleotides read TGTGCCTGGAGTGTACGGGACAGGGGAAGCAATCAGCCCCAGCATTTT.

V is TRBV7-8 and J is TRBJ1-2; maybe TRBD1 (5 bases). The germline V gene has CDR1 SGHVS and CDR2 FQNEAQ. The CDR3 covers 16 residues. Between the trimmed V and J ends, which lost 7 bases and 6 bases, there was a span of 24 bases. The CDR3 DNA sequence: TGTGCCAGCACCTCGGGACGTCTACTAGTTTCCCATGGCTACACCTTC. Translated, it gives CASTSGRLLVSHGYTF. Full variable domain (remainder filled in from reference TRBV7-8 and TRBJ1-2): GAGVSQSPRYKVAKRGQDVALRCDPISGHVSLFWYQQALGQGPEFLTYFQNEAQLDKSGLPSDRFFAERPEGSVSTLKIQRTQQEDSAVYLCASTSGRLLVSHGYTFGSGTRLTVV.

The V and J genes are TRBV4-3 and TRBJ2-7; 8 nucleotides align to TRBD1. This CDR3 comprises 17 residues. Germline V CDR1 and CDR2: LGHNA, YSLEER. With V trimmed by 0 bases and J by 1 base, 8 bases remained unmatched. Written as DNA, the CDR3 is TGCGCCAGCAGCCAAGATCTCGCAGGGGGCTTTTCCTACGAGCAGTACTTC. This translates into CASSQDLAGGFSYEQYF.

This chain uses TRBV7-3 with TRBJ2-5; D uncertain. Trimming shortened V by 1 base and J by 7 bases, and 10 bases separated the two germline ends. Germline lookup yields CDR1 SGHTA and CDR2 FQGTGA. There are 13 residues in the CDR3. CDR3 sequence reads: CASSLSEARTQYF. The CDR3 region has the DNA TGTGCCAGCAGCTTAAGCGAGGCAAGGACCCAGTACTTC.